The clone carrying this T cell receptor (beta chain) was recorded at least ten times. The data originate from a study of response to subunit inactivated influenza vaccine. From the RT-PCR reads, TCRdb called clonotypes with MiXCR, one entry per CDR3 protein. This sample yields more than 450,000 distinct CDR3 sequences, of which about 8% are seen a single time; 10% to 15% belongs to the top ten. This clonotype originated in a man aged 50-75 years who received an inactivated influenza vaccine. Sequenced material: PBMCs from blood, taken around 25 months after vaccination.

The CDR3 DNA reads TGTGCCAGCAGTTACGGAGGGGGGCCTAATGAAAAACTGTTTTTT. Protein sequence: CASSYGGGPNEKLFF. This chain uses TRBV6-5 with TRBJ1-4, with a possible D match to TRBD1 (6 bases). Germline loops: CDR1 MNHEY, CDR2 SVGAGI. The CDR3 totals 15 residues. V was cut by 2 bases and J by 3 bases, with 10 bases left in between.